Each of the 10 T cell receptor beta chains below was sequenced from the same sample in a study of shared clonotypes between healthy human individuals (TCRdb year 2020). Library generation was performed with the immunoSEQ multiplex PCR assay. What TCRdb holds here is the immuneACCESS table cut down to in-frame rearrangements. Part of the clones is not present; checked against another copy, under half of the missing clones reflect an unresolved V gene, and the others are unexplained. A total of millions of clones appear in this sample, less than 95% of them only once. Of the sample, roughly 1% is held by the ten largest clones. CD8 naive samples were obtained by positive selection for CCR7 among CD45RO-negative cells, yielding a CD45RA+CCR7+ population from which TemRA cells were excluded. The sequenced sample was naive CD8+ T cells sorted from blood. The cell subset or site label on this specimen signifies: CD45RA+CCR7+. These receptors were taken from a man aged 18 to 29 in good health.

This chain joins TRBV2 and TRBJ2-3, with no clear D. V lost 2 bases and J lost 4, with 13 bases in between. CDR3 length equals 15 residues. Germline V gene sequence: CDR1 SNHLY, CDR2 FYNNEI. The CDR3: CASSEWSENPDTQYF. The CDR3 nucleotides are TGTGCCAGCAGTGAATGGTCCGAGAATCCAGATACGCAGTATTTT.

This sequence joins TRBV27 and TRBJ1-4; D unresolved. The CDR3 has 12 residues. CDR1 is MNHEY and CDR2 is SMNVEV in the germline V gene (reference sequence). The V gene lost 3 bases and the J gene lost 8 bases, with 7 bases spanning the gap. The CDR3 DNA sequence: TGTGCCAGCAGTTTCGTTGGGGAAAAACTGTTTTTT. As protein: CASSFVGEKLFF. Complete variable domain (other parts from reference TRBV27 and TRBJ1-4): EAQVTQNPRYLITVTGKKLTVTCSQNMNHEYMSWYRQDPGLGLRQIYYSMNVEVTDKGDVPEGYKVSRKEKRNFPLILESPSPNQTSLYFCASSFVGEKLFFGSGTQLSVL.

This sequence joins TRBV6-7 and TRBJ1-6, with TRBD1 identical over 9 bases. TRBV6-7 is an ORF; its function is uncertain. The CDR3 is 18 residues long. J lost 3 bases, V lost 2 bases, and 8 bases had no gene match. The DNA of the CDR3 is TGTGCCAGCAGTTACCGGGGACAGGGCGAATACTATAATTCACCCCTCCACTTT. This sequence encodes CASSYRGQGEYYNSPLHF.

The CDR3 is CASHGTPLEAFF. DNA of the CDR3: TGTGCCAGCCATGGGACGCCCTTGGAGGCTTTCTTT. The chain employs TRBV19 and TRBJ1-1; D may be TRBD1 (5 bases). Germline V gene sequence: CDR1 LNHDA, CDR2 SQIVND (reference sequence). The CDR3 runs to 12 residues. Trimming stripped 9 bases from V and 11 bases from J, with 19 bases between.

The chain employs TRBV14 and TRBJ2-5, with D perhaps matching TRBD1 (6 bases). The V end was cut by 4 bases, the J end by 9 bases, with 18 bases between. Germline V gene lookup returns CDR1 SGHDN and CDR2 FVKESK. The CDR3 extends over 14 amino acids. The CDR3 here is CASSPYGGNQAQYF. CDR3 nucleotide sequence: TGTGCCAGCAGCCCCTATGGGGGCAACCAAGCCCAGTACTTC.

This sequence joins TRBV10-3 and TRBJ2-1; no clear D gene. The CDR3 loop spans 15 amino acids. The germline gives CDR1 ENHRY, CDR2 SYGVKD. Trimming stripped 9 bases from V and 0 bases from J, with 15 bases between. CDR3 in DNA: TGTGCCATTTATCCTGAGTCGAGCTCCTACAATGAGCAGTTCTTC. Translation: CAIYPESSSYNEQFF.

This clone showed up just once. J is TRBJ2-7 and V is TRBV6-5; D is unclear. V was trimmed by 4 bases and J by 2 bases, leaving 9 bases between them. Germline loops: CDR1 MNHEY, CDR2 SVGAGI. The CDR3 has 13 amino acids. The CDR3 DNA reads TGTGCCAGCAGTTTACGAGGCGCCTACGAGCAGTACTTC. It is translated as CASSLRGAYEQYF.

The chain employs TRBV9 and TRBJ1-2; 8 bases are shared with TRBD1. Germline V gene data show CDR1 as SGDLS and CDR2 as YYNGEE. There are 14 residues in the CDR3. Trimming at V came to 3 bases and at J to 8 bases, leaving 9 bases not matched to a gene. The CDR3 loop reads CASSDPRTGLGYTF. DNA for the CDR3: TGTGCCAGCAGCGACCCCCGGACAGGGTTAGGCTACACCTTC.

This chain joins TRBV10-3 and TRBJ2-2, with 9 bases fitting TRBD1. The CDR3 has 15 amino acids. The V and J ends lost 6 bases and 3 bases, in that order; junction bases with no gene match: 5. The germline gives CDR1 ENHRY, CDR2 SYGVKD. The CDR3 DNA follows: TGTGCCATCAGCCCGGGACAGGGTTACACCGGGGAGCTGTTTTTT. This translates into CAISPGQGYTGELFF.

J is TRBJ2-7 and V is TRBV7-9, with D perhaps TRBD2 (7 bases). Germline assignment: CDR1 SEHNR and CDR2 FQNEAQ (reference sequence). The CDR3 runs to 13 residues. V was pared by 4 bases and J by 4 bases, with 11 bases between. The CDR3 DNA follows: TGTGCCAGCAGCTGGGGGGGCGAGTACGAGCAGTACTTC. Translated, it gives CASSWGGEYEQYF.